The rows below give T cell receptor beta chains drawn from one sample of a study of identifying expanded T cells in peripheral blood. The table came from immunoSEQ multiplex PCR; TCRdb's copy has only in-frame clones and leaves some out. The sample contains approximately 57,000 clones, approximately 90% of which appear only once. The sequenced sample was blood. The source is a person aged 18 to 75 in good health. Each CDR3 is given with its conserved first and last residue. D genes are given only for firm matches. The listing skips clone size in some rows; elsewhere it reads once, few, many or a size class.

13 TRBJ2-7 TRBV30 . TRBD1 TGTGCCTGGAGTGGGACAGGCTCCTACGAGCAGTACTTC CAWSGTGSYEQYF
16 TRBJ2-7 TRBV11-3 . TRBD2 TGTGCCAGCAGCTTCGAAGGCAAGCGGGAGGTTAACGAGCAGTACTTC CASSFEGKREVNEQYF
13 TRBJ2-1 TRBV7-9 . . TGTGCCAGCAGCTTAGCCGGGTCCGATGAGCAGTTCTTC CASSLAGSDEQFF
13 TRBJ1-1 TRBV6-6 . TRBD1 TGTGCCAGCAGTTACCAATCGACAGGGGGAGCTTTCTTT CASSYQSTGGAFF
13 TRBJ2-1 TRBV11-2 once . TGTGCCAGCAGCTCGGGACCCTACAATGAGCAGTTCTTC CASSSGPYNEQFF
14 TRBJ2-3 TRBV6-1 . . TGTGCCAGCAGGGAGGGGCTAAGCACAGATACGCAGTATTTT CASREGLSTDTQYF
15 TRBJ2-7 TRBV6-6 . . TGTGCCAGCAGCTTTTATTGGGAGGACTCCTACGAGCAGTACTTC CASSFYWEDSYEQYF
15 TRBJ1-1 TRBV6-5 . TRBD1 TGTGCCAGCACCCGGCAAACAGGGGGGTGGCCTGAAGCTTTCTTT CASTRQTGGWPEAFF
14 TRBJ1-1 TRBV6-1 . . TGTGCCAGCTGGCTCGGGTCTCCGAACACTGAAGCTTTCTTT CASWLGSPNTEAFF
14 TRBJ1-3 TRBV14 . . TGTGCCAGCAGCAGGAGTTTCTCTGGAAACACCATATATTTT CASSRSFSGNTIYF
13 TRBJ2-7 TRBV6-6 . TRBD2 TGTGCCAGCAGCGCCGGACTAGCGGGAGTGCAGTACTTC CASSAGLAGVQYF
16 TRBJ2-7 TRBV7-2 . TRBD2 TGTGCCAGCAGCTTATTTCTAGCGGCCTCCACCTACGAGCAGTACTTC CASSLFLAASTYEQYF
12 TRBJ2-7 TRBV14 once . TGTGCCAGCAGCCAAGATACGCGCGAGCAGTACTTC CASSQDTREQYF
15 TRBJ1-2 TRBV19 . TRBD1 TGTGCCAGTAGTATTCAAGGGGACAGGTCGGGTGGCTACACCTTC CASSIQGDRSGGYTF
13 TRBJ2-7 TRBV30 . TRBD1 TGTGCCTGGACGGACAGGGGTTCGGGAGAGCAGTACTTC CAWTDRGSGEQYF
15 TRBJ2-6 TRBV23-1 . TRBD1 TGCGCCACCGGGACAGGGGGATCTGGGGCCAACGTCCTGACTTTC CATGTGGSGANVLTF
13 TRBJ1-6 TRBV19 . . TGTGCCAGTAGTATGCAGGGAGGGTCACCCCTCCACTTT CASSMQGGSPLHF
14 TRBJ1-2 TRBV4-1 . . TGCGCCAGCAGCCGGGGAGGGGGGGACTATGGCTACACCTTC CASSRGGGDYGYTF
13 TRBJ2-7 TRBV29-1 . TRBD1 TGCAGCGTCAGCGACAGGGGGGGTGACGAGCAGTACTTC CSVSDRGGDEQYF
13 TRBJ1-5 TRBV6-1 . . TGTGCCAGCAGTGCCAAATGGGATCAGCCCCAGCATTTT CASSAKWDQPQHF
16 TRBJ2-5 TRBV19 . . TGTGCCAGTAGTATAGCCCGCAGGGGCGGGCAAGAGACCCAGTACTTC CASSIARRGGQETQYF
14 TRBJ2-1 TRBV11-3 . TRBD2 TGTGCCAGCAGCCCTCTAGCGGGAGACAATGAGCAGTTCTTC CASSPLAGDNEQFF
15 TRBJ2-5 TRBV18 . . TGTGCCAGCTCCCCGCGCGGAGGTTTCCAAGAGACCCAGTACTTC CASSPRGGFQETQYF
11 TRBJ1-2 TRBV21-1 few . TGTGCCAGCAGCCGGGATTATGGCTACACCTTC CASSRDYGYTF
10 TRBJ2-7 TRBV12-2 . . TGTGCAAGCCCCGCCTACGAGCAGTACTTC CASPAYEQYF
15 TRBJ2-1 TRBV6-5 . TRBD2 TGTGCCAGCAGTTACGGAGCGGGGACTTACAATGAGCAGTTCTTC CASSYGAGTYNEQFF
14 TRBJ2-1 TRBV7-2 . . TGTGCCAGCAGCTTCCCCCCCAGCTACAATGAGCAGTTCTTC CASSFPPSYNEQFF
21 TRBJ2-7 TRBV14 . TRBD2 TGTGCCAGCAGCCGGATGATCCCGGGACTAGCGGGGGGGAAGAGCTCCTACGAGCAGTACTTC CASSRMIPGLAGGKSSYEQYF
13 TRBJ2-7 TRBV7-2 . . TGTGCCAGCGCCCTGCGAGGGGGGGACTGGCAGTACTTC CASALRGGDWQYF
16 TRBJ2-3 TRBV7-8 . . TGTGCCAGCAGCTTCTCCGGACTTTTAATTCGAGATACGCAGTATTTT CASSFSGLLIRDTQYF
14 TRBJ2-1 TRBV27 . . TGTGCCAGCAGCCTACAGGGGAGGCCGGAGTCTCTGTTCTTC CASSLQGRPESLFF
14 TRBJ2-7 TRBV6-5 . TRBD1 TGTGCCAGCACTAGGGACAGGCCCCCCTACGAGCAGTACTTC CASTRDRPPYEQYF
15 TRBJ2-1 TRBV7-7 . TRBD1 TGTGCCAGCAGCCCCGCGGGACAGGGCGCGCTCGGGCAGTTCTTC CASSPAGQGALGQFF
12 TRBJ1-6 TRBV19 . . TGTGCCAGTAGTATGGGGAATTCACCCCTCCACTTT CASSMGNSPLHF
13 TRBJ1-5 TRBV27 . . TGTGCCAGCAGTCCCCTCTTGAAGCAGCCCCAGCATTTT CASSPLLKQPQHF
14 TRBJ1-2 TRBV7-9 once TRBD1 TGTGCCAGCAGCTACCCCGGGACAGGCTATGGCTACACCTTC CASSYPGTGYGYTF
14 TRBJ2-1 TRBV2 . TRBD1 TGTGCCAGTCGAACAGGGGCGACGCGGAATGAGCAGTTCTTC CASRTGATRNEQFF
15 TRBJ1-4 TRBV5-8 . . TGTGCCAGCAGCTTGTGGTCAGCAACTAATGAAAAACTGTTTTTT CASSLWSATNEKLFF
12 TRBJ2-5 TRBV7-2 . . TGTGCCAGCAGCTCCCTGGCAGAGACCCAGTACTTC CASSSLAETQYF
13 TRBJ2-7 TRBV25-1 . TRBD2 TGTGCCAGCAGTGTAGCGGGGACTTACGAGCAGTACTTC CASSVAGTYEQYF
15 TRBJ2-7 TRBV7-9 . TRBD2 TGTGCCAGCAGCGCCGGGACTAGCGGGAGCTACGAGCAGTACTTC CASSAGTSGSYEQYF